This T cell receptor (beta chain) was captured by sequencing in a study of CD8 T cells in Susac syndrome. V was clipped by 2 bases and J by 0 bases, with 14 bases between them. The CDR3 spans 17 residues. The germline V gene has CDR1 SGHTA and CDR2 FQGNSA. About 0.45 to 1 ug RNA was reverse transcribed with random hexamers. Amplification of TCR beta CDR3 by immunoSEQ multiplex PCR spanned 54 Vbeta and 13 Jbeta. TCRdb called the immunoSEQ multiplex PCR reads again in MiXCR, with one record for every CDR3 protein. The profile shows about 180,000 distinct CDR3 sequences, around 94% of them singletons. Sequenced material: CD4+ T cells from PBMCs. This sequence joins TRBV7-2 and TRBJ2-1; maybe TRBD2 (6 bases). The receptor comes from a human donor with Susac syndrome. The CDR3 bases are TGTGCCAGCAGCTTAAGGCCGGACTACAGCTCCTACAATGAGCAGTTCTTC. Translating gives CASSLRPDYSSYNEQFF.